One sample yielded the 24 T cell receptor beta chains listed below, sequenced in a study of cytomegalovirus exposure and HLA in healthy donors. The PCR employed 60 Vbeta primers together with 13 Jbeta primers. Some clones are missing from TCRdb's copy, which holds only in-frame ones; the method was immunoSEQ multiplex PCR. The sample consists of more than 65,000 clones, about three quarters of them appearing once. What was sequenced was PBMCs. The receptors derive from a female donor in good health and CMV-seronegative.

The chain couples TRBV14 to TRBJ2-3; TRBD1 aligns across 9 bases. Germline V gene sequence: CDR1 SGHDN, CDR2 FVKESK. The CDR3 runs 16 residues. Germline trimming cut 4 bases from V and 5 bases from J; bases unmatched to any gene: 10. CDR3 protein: CASSRRKYRGLDTQYF. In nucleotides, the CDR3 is TGTGCCAGCAGCCGAAGAAAGTACAGGGGGCTAGATACGCAGTATTTT.

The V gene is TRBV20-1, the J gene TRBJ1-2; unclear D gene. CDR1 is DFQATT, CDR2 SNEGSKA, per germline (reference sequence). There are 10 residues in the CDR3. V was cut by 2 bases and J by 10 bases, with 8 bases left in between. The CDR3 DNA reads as TGCAGTGCTAGACCGAGATACTACACCTTC. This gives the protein CSARPRYYTF.

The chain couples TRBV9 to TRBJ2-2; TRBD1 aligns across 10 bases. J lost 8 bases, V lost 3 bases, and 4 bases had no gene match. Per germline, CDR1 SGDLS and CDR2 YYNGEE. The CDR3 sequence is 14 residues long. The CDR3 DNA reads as TGTGCCAGCAGCGCCCGACAGGGGGCTGGGGAGCTGTTTTTT. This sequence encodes CASSARQGAGELFF.

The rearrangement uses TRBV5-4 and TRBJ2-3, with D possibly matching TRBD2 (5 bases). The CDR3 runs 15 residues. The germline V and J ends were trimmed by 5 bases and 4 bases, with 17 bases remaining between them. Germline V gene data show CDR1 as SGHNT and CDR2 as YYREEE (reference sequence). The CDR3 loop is CASRPRGSVPDTQYF. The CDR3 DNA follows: TGTGCCAGCAGGCCCCGCGGTAGCGTCCCAGATACGCAGTATTTT.

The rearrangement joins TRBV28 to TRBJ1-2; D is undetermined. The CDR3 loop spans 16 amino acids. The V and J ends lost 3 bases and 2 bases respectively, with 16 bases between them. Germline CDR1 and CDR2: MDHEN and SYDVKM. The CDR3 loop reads CASSFRTWTGNYGYTF. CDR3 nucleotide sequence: TGTGCCAGCAGTTTTAGAACTTGGACGGGAAACTATGGCTACACCTTC.

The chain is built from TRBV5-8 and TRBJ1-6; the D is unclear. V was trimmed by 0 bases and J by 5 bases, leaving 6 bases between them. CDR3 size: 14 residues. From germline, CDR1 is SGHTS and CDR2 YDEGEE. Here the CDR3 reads CASSLGQNNSPLHF. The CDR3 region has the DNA TGTGCCAGCAGCTTGGGTCAGAATAATTCACCCCTCCACTTT. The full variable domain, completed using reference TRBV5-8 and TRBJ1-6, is EAGVTQSPTHLIKTRGQQATLRCSPISGHTSVYWYQQALGLGLQFLLWYDEGEERNRGNFPPRFSGRQFPNYSSELNVNALELEDSALYLCASSLGQNNSPLHFGNGTRLTVT.

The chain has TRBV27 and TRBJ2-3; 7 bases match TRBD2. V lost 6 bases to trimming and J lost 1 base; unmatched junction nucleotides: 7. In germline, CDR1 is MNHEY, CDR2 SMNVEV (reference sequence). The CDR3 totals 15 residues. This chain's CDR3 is CASSPKRGRTDTQYF. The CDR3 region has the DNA TGTGCCAGCAGCCCTAAGCGGGGCCGCACAGATACGCAGTATTTT.

The CDR3 sequence: CAWSVGQRYSPLHF. CDR3 DNA: TGTGCCTGGAGCGTGGGACAGCGGTATTCACCCCTCCACTTT. The chain links TRBV30 to TRBJ1-6; 7 bases agree with TRBD1. V lost 3 bases to trimming and J lost 8 bases; unmatched junction nucleotides: 7. The V gene's germline CDR1 is GTSNPN and CDR2 SVGIG (reference sequence). This CDR3 has 14 amino acids.

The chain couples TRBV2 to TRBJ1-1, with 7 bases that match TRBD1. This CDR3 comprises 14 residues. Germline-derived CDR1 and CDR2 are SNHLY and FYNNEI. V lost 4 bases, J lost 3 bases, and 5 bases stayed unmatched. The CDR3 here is CASSAPGGYTEAFF. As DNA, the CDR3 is TGTGCCAGCAGTGCCCCAGGGGGGTACACTGAAGCTTTCTTT. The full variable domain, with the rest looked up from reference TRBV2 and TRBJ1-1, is EPEVTQTPSHQVTQMGQEVILRCVPISNHLYFYWYRQILGQKVEFLVSFYNNEISEKSEIFDDQFSVERPDGSNFTLKIRSTKLEDSAMYFCASSAPGGYTEAFFGQGTRLTVV.

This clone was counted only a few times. The CDR3 reads CASSSLSRLTNYGYTF. For the CDR3, the DNA is TGTGCCAGCAGCTCGCTTTCCAGGCTTACTAACTATGGCTACACCTTC. The genes are TRBV11-2 and TRBJ1-2; D call uncertain. The CDR3 length is 16 residues. V lost 4 bases to trimming and J lost 0 bases, with 15 bases between them. Germline loops: CDR1 SGHAT, CDR2 FQNNGV.

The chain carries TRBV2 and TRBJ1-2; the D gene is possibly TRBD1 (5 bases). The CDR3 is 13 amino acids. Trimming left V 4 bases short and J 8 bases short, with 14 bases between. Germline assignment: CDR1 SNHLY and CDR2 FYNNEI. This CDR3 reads CASSVSGVRGYTF. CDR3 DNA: TGTGCCAGCAGTGTGTCGGGGGTTAGAGGCTACACCTTC.

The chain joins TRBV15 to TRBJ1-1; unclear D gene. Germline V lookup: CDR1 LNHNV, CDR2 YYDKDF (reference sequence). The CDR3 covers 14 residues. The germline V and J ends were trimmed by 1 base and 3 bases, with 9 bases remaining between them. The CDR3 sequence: CATSRARFYTEAFF. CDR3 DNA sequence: TGTGCCACCAGCAGAGCTAGGTTCTACACTGAAGCTTTCTTT.

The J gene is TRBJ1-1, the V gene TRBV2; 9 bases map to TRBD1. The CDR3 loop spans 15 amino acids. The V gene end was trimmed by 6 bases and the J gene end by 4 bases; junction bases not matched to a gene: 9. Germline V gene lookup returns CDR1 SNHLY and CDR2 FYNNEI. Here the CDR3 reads CASSRDRAVGTEAFF. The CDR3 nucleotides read TGTGCCAGCAGCCGGGACAGGGCTGTTGGCACTGAAGCTTTCTTT. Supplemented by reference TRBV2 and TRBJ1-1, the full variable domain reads EPEVTQTPSHQVTQMGQEVILRCVPISNHLYFYWYRQILGQKVEFLVSFYNNEISEKSEIFDDQFSVERPDGSNFTLKIRSTKLEDSAMYFCASSRDRAVGTEAFFGQGTRLTVV.

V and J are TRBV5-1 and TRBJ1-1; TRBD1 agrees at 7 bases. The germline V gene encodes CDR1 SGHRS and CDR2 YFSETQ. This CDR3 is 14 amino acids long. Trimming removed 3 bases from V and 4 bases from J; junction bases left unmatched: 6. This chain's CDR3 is CASSYGQESTEAFF. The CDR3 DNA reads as TGCGCCAGCAGCTACGGACAGGAGTCCACTGAAGCTTTCTTT.

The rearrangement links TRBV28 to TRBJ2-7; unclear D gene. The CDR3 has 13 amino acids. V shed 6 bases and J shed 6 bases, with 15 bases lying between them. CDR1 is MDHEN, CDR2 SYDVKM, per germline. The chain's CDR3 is CASSPPPSPEQYF. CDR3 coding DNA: TGTGCCAGCAGCCCCCCCCCATCCCCCGAGCAGTACTTC.

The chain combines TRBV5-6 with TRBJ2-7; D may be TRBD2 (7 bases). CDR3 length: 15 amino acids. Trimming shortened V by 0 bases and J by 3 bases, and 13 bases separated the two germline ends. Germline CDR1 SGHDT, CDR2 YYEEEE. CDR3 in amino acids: CASSLVRGLNYEQYF. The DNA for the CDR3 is TGTGCCAGCAGCTTGGTCAGGGGACTAAACTACGAGCAGTACTTC.

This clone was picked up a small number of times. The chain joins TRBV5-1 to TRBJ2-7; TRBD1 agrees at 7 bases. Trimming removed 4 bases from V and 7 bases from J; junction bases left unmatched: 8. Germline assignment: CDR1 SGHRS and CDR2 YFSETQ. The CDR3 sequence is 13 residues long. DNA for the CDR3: TGCGCCAGCAGCGGAGACAGGGTGGGGGAGCAGTACTTC. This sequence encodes CASSGDRVGEQYF.

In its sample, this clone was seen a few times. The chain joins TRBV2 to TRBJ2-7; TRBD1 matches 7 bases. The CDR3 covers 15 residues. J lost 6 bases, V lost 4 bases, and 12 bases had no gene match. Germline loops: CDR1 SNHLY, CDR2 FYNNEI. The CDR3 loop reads CASSGSTGSSAEQYF. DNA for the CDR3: TGTGCCAGCAGTGGGTCGACAGGGAGTAGCGCCGAGCAGTACTTC.

The CDR3 loop reads CAISKQGVNTEAFF. Written as DNA, the CDR3 is TGTGCCATCAGCAAACAGGGGGTGAACACTGAAGCTTTCTTT. The chain uses TRBV10-3 and TRBJ1-1; 8 bases align to TRBD1. V lost 6 bases, J lost 0 bases, and 3 bases stayed unmatched. The germline V gene has CDR1 ENHRY and CDR2 SYGVKD. The CDR3 has 14 residues.

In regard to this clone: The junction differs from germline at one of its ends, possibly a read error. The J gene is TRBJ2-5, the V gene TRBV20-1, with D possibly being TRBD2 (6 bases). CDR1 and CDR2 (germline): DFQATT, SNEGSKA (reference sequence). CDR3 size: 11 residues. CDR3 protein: CRAIGGETQYF. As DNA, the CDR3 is TGCAGGGCTATCGGAGGGGAGACCCAGTACTTC.

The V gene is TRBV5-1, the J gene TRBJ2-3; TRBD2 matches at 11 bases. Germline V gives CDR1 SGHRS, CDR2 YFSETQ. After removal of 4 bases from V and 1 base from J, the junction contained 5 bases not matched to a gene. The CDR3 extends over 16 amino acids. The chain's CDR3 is CASSALLAGGTDTQYF. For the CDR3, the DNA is TGCGCCAGCAGCGCACTACTAGCGGGGGGCACAGATACGCAGTATTTT. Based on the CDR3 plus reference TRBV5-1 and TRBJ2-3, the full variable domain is KAGVTQTPRYLIKTRGQQVTLSCSPISGHRSVSWYQQTPGQGLQFLFEYFSETQRNKGNFPGRFSGRQFSNSRSEMNVSTLELGDSALYLCASSALLAGGTDTQYFGPGTRLTVL.

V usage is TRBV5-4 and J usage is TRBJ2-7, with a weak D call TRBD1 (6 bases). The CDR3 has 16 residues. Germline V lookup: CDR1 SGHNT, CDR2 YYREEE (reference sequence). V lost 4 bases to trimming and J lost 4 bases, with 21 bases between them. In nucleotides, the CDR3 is TGTGCCAGCAGCATAGAGCCACAGGGTGGGTCTTACGAGCAGTACTTC. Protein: CASSIEPQGGSYEQYF.

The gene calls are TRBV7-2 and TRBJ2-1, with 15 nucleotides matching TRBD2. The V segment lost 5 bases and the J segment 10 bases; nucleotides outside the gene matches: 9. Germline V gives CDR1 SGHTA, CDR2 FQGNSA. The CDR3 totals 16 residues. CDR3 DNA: TGTGCCAGCAGCAGGACTAGCGGGGGGGGTCAGGGGGAGCAGTTCTTC. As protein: CASSRTSGGGQGEQFF.

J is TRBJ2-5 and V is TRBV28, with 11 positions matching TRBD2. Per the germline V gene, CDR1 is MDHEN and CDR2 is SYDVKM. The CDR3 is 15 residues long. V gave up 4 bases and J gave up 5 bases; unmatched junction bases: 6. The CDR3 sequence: CASSSLAGGRETQYF. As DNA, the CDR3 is TGTGCCAGCAGTTCCCTAGCGGGGGGAAGGGAGACCCAGTACTTC.